Given below is one TCR beta chain in context. Nobody wrote down the CMV serostatus of this donor. The source of the sample is a study of cytomegalovirus exposure and HLA in healthy donors. Primers: 60 Vbeta forward and 13 Jbeta reverse. The table came from immunoSEQ multiplex PCR; TCRdb's copy has only in-frame clones and leaves some out. Among about 89,000 clones, roughly two thirds were seen once, and the ten largest hold 2% to 2.5%. The germline V gene encodes CDR1 SGHRS and CDR2 YFSETQ. Trimming removed 7 bases at V and 4 bases at J, with 11 bases between. The CDR3 runs to 12 residues. The chain recombines TRBV5-1 with TRBJ2-5; weak D call: TRBD2 (5 bases). This receptor was obtained from a human donor in good health. Sequenced material: PBMCs. The CDR3 sequence: CASGPGGETQYF. The CDR3 DNA reads TGCGCCAGCGGCCCCGGAGGAGAGACCCAGTACTTC.